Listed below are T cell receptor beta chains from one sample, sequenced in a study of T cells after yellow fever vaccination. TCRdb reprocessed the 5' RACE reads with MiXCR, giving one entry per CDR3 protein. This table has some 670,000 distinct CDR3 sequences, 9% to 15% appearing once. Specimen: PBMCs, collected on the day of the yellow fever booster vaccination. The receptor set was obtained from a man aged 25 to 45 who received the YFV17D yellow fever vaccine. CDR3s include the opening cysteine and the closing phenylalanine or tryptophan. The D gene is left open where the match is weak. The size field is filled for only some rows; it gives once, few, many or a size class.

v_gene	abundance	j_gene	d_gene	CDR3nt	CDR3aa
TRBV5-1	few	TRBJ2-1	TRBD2	TGCGCCAGCAGTGGGTTCCCGGGGGGAGCAAATGAGCAGTTCTTC	CASSGFPGGANEQFF
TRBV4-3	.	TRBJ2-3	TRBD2	TGCGCCAGCAGCCAATATCCTAGCGGGCAAAGCACAGATACGCAGTATTTT	CASSQYPSGQSTDTQYF
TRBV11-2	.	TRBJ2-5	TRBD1	TGTGCCAGCAGCTTCCGGACAGGGCCCCTGATGGGGACCCAGTACTTC	CASSFRTGPLMGTQYF
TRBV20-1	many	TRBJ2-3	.	TGCAGTGGAACCACCGGGGTCATGATTCCGGATACGCAGTATTTT	CSGTTGVMIPDTQYF
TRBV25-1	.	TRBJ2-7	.	TGTGCCAGCAGTGAACGAGTGCGGGGCGAGCAGTACTTC	CASSERVRGEQYF
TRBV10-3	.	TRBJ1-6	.	TGTGCCATCAGTGCGCGGGGAGTCGGATCACCCCTCCACTTT	CAISARGVGSPLHF
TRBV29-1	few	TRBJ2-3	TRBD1	TGCAGCGTGGTCCGGGACAGGCTCACAGATACGCAGTATTTT	CSVVRDRLTDTQYF
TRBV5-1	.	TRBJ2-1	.	TGCGCCAGCAGCTTGAGGGGCGTCTCCTACAATGAGCAGTTCTTC	CASSLRGVSYNEQFF
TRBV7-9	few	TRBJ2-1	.	TGTGCCAGCAGGGGGGTCTACAATGAGCAGTTCTTC	CASRGVYNEQFF
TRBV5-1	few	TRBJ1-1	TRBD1	TGCGCCAGCAGCTTGGAGACAGGGGCCACTGAAGCTTTCTTT	CASSLETGATEAFF
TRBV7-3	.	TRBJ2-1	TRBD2	TGTGCCAGCAGCTTAACGGTGGCTAGCGGTACCCCCGATGGCGAGCAGTTCTTC	CASSLTVASGTPDGEQFF
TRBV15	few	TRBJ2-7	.	TGTGCCACCAGCAGAGTGGGGAGCGAGCAGTACTTC	CATSRVGSEQYF
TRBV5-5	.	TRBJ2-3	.	TGTGCCAGGAGCCCTGGGCTAGCGGATACGCAGTATTTT	CARSPGLADTQYF
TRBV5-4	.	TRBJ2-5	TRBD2	TGTGCCAGCAGCTTGGGGACTAGCGAAGAGACCCAGTACTTC	CASSLGTSEETQYF
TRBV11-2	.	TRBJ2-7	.	TGTGCCAGCAGCTTTGGCTGGTCCTACGAGCAGTACTTC	CASSFGWSYEQYF
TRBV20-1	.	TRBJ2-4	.	TGCAGTGCTAGCGGGGCCAACCTCGCCAAAAACATTCAGTACTTC	CSASGANLAKNIQYF
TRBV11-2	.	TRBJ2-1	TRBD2	TGTGCCAGCAGCTTAGCCGGAAGCGGGGGGAATGAGCAGTTCTTC	CASSLAGSGGNEQFF
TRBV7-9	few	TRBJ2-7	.	TGTGCCAGCAGCAATATACCAAACTACGAGCAGTACTTC	CASSNIPNYEQYF
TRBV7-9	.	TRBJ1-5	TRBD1	TGTGCCAGCAGCTATAGCCCTTTGGGACAGGCAAATCAGCCCCAGCATTTT	CASSYSPLGQANQPQHF
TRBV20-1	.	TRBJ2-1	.	TGCAGTGCTAGGAGGGCGCGATACAATGAGCAGTTCTTC	CSARRARYNEQFF
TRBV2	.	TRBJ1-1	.	TGTGCCAGCAGTGACAGGTACATGAACACTGAAGCTTTCTTT	CASSDRYMNTEAFF
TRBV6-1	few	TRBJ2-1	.	TGTGCCAGCAGCTCAGGGGGGGTGGGCTCCAAGTACAATGAGCAGTTCTTC	CASSSGGVGSKYNEQFF
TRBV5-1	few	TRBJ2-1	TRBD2	TGCGCCAGCAGCCCACGAACATCGGCTAGCGGGAGGAATGAGCAGTTCTTC	CASSPRTSASGRNEQFF
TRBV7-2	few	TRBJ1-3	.	TGTGCCAGCAGCCACCTACAGGGAGTAAAAGGAAACACCATATATTTT	CASSHLQGVKGNTIYF
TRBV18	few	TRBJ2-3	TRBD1	TGTGCCAGCTCACCCAATGGACAGGGTAGCACAGATACGCAGTATTTT	CASSPNGQGSTDTQYF
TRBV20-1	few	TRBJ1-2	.	TGCAGTGCTCGCGAGTTCCGCGGAGGATATGGCTACACCTTC	CSAREFRGGYGYTF
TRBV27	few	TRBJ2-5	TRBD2	TGTGCCAGCAGTCCCAGACTAGCGGGATTTGAGACCCAGTACTTC	CASSPRLAGFETQYF
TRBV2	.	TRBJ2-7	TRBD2	TGTGCCAGCAGTATACGACTAGCGCTCTCCTACGAGCAGTACTTC	CASSIRLALSYEQYF
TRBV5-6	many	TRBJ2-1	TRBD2	TGTGCCAGCAGTTCGGGAGGTCTAGCTAAGCGCAATGAGCAGTTCTTC	CASSSGGLAKRNEQFF
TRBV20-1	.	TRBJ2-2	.	TGCAGTGCTAGAGATTGGAGGGCGTCCACCGGGGAGCTGTTTTTT	CSARDWRASTGELFF
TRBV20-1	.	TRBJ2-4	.	TGCAGTGCCCAGGGGGGGGGTCCCAAAAACATTCAGTACTTC	CSAQGGGPKNIQYF
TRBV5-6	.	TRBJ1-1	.	TGTGCCAGCAGCCCGGGACACCAGAACACTGAAGCTTTCTTT	CASSPGHQNTEAFF
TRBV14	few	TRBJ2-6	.	TGTGCCAGCAGCCCTTCGATCACTGGGGCCAACGTCCTGACTTTC	CASSPSITGANVLTF
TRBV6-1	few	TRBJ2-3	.	TGTGCCAGCAGGCTCGATTGGAGGGCCGCCACAGATACGCAGTATTTT	CASRLDWRAATDTQYF
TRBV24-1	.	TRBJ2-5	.	TGTGCCACCAGTGATACGGGACCTGTGGAGACCCAGTACTTC	CATSDTGPVETQYF
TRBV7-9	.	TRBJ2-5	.	TGTGCCAGCACCCCCTCGGGGCTAGCTTACCAAGAGACCCAGTACTTC	CASTPSGLAYQETQYF
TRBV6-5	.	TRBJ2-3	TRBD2	TGTGCCAGCAGTACGCGACTAGCACCTATCACAGATACGCAGTATTTT	CASSTRLAPITDTQYF
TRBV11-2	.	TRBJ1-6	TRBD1	TGTGCCAGCAGCATGGGGACAGGGCGGTCACCCCTCCACTTT	CASSMGTGRSPLHF
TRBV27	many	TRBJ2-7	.	TGTGCCAGCAGTTTACGGGGGTCCTACGAGCAGTACTTC	CASSLRGSYEQYF
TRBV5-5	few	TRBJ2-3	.	TGTGCCAGCAGCTTGGTGCGGGCTCGCACAGATACGCAGTATTTT	CASSLVRARTDTQYF
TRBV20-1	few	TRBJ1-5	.	TGCAGTGCTAGAGACCTAGTACACAGCCAGCCCCAGCATTTT	CSARDLVHSQPQHF
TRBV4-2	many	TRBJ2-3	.	TGTGCCAGCAGCCCGCCCTCTTTCGGAGATACGCAGTATTTT	CASSPPSFGDTQYF
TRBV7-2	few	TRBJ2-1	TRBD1	TGTGCCAGCAGCTTAGGGAACAGGGGTTACTCCTACAATGAGCAGTTCTTC	CASSLGNRGYSYNEQFF
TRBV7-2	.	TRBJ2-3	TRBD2	TGTGCCAGCAGCTTTGGCGGGAGTCTGGATACGCAGTATTTT	CASSFGGSLDTQYF
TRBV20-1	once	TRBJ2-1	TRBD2	TGCAGTGCCAATAGCGGGAGGGATAGTAATGAGCAGTTCTTC	CSANSGRDSNEQFF
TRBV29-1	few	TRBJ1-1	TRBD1	TGCAGCGTAGCCTCAGGGGGCCTAAACACTGAAGCTTTCTTT	CSVASGGLNTEAFF
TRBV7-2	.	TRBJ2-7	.	TGTGCCAGCAGCTTAGTTGGCAGGGCGTACGAGCAGTACTTC	CASSLVGRAYEQYF